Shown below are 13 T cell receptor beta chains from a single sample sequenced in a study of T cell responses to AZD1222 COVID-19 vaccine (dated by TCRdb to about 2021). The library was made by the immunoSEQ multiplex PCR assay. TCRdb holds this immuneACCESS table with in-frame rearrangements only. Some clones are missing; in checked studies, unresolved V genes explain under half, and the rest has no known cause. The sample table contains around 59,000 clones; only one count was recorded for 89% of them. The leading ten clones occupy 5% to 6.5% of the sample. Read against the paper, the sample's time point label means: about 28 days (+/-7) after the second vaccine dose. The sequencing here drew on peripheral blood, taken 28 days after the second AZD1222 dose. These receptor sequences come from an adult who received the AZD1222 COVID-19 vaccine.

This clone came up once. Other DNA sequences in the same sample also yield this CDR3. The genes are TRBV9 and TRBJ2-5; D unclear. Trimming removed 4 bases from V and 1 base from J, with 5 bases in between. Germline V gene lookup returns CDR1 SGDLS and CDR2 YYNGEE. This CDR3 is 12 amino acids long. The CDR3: CASSPSQETQYF. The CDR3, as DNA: TGTGCCAGCAGCCCCTCCCAAGAGACCCAGTACTTC.

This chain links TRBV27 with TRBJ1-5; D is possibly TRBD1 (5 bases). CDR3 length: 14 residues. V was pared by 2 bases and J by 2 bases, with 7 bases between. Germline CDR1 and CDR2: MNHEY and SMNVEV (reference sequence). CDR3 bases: TGTGCCAGCAGTTTAAGAGGGGGCAATCAGCCCCAGCATTTT. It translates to CASSLRGGNQPQHF.

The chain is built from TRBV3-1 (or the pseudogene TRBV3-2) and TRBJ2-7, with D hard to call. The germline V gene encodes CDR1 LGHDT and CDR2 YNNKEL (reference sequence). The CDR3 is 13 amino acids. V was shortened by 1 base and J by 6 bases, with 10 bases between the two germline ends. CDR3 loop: CASSQVFSLEQYF. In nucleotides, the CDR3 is TGTGCCAGCAGCCAAGTTTTCAGCCTCGAGCAGTACTTC.

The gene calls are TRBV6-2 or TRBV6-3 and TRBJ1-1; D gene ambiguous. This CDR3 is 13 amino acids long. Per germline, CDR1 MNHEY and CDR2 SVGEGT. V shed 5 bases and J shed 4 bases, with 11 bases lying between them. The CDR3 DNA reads TGTGCCAGCAGTCCGAGCCTCGTCACTGAAGCTTTCTTT. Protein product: CASSPSLVTEAFF.

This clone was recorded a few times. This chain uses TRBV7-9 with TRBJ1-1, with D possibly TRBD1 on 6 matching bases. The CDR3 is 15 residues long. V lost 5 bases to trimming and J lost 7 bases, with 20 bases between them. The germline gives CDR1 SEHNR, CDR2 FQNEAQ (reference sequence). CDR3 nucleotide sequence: TGTGCCAGCAGCCCCTCCGGGACACAGAAGAGTGAAGCTTTCTTT. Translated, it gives CASSPSGTQKSEAFF.

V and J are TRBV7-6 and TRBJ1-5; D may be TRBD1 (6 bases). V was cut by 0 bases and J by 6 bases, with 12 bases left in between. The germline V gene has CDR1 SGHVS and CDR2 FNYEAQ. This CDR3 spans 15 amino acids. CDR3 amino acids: CASSLANWGAQPQHF. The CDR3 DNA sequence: TGTGCCAGCAGCTTAGCAAACTGGGGGGCTCAGCCCCAGCATTTT.

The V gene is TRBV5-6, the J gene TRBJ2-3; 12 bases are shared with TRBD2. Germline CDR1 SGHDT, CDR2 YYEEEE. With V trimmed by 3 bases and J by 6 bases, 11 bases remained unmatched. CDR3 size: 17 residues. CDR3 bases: TGTGCCAGCAGCTCGGCTACTAGCGGGAGGTTCAGGGATACGCAGTATTTT. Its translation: CASSSATSGRFRDTQYF.

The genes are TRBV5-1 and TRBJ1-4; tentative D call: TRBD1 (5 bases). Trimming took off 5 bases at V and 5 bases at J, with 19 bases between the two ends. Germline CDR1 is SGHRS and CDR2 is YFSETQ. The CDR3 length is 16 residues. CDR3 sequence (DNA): TGCGCCAGCAGGCTCAATCCAGGGACCCAGAATGAAAAACTGTTTTTT. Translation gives CASRLNPGTQNEKLFF.

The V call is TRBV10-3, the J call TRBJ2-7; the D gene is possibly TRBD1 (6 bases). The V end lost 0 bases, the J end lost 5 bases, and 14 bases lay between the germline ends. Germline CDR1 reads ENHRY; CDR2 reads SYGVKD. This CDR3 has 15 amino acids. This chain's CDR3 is CAISESQGLKDEQYF. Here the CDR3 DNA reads TGTGCCATCAGTGAGTCCCAGGGGCTTAAGGACGAGCAGTACTTC.

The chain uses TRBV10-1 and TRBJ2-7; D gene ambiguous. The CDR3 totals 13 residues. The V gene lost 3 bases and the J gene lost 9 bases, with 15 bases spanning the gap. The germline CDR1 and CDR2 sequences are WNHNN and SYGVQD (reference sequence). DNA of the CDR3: TGCGCCAGCAGTGAACGGTCAAACTTCGGGCAGTACTTC. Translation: CASSERSNFGQYF.

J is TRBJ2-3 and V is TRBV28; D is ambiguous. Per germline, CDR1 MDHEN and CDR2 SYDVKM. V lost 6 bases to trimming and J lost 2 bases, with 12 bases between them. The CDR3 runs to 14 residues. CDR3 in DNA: TGTGCCAGCAGCCCACCGCCAGCCACAGATACGCAGTATTTT. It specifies CASSPPPATDTQYF.

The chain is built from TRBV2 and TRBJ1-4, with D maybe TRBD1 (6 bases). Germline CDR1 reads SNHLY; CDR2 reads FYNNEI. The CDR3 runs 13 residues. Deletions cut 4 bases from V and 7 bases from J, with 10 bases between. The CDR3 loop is CASSGDISEKLFF. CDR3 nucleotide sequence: TGTGCCAGCAGTGGGGACATCAGTGAAAAACTGTTTTTT.

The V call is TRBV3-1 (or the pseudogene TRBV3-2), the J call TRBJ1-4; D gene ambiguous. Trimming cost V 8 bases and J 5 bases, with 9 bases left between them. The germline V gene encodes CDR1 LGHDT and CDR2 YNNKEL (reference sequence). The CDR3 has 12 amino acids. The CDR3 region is CASGYSNEKLFF. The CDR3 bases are TGTGCCAGCGGCTATTCGAATGAAAAACTGTTTTTT.